Listed below are T cell receptor beta chains from one sample, sequenced in a study of blood T cell repertoires in COVID-19. Profiling relied on immunoSEQ multiplex PCR, and the TCRdb table lists in-frame clones only, not all of them. The table has roughly 200,000 clones, about 85% seen once; the top ten hold around 5.2%. Sequenced material: peripheral blood. Receptor source: a woman of 80 years or more with acute or convalescent COVID-19. Both conserved end residues are trimmed from each CDR3. Each record gives: J gene, V gene, CDR3 protein.

TRBJ1-2	TRBV6-5	ASSYWRQGGGYGYT
TRBJ2-3	TRBV7-9	ASSIGTSGATDTQY
TRBJ1-1	TRBV7-2	ASSLQMNTEAF
TRBJ2-7	TRBV2	ASSLGQGRIYEQY
TRBJ1-1	TRBV12-3/TRBV12-4	ASSRLTEAF
TRBJ2-3	TRBV7-9	ASSFSSGIGVTQY
TRBJ1-4	TRBV4-3	ASSPTGETNEKLF
TRBJ1-6	TRBV9	ASSVGLGREPLH
TRBJ2-1	TRBV11-2	ASSLDRGLANEQF
TRBJ1-2	TRBV19	ARSIWTDFYGYT
TRBJ1-1	TRBV2	ASSDGGPEAF
TRBJ2-1	TRBV5-1	ASSLVPRGGSIINEQF
TRBJ1-4	TRBV29-1	SVGGSRQGSTNEKLF
TRBJ2-7	TRBV6-2/TRBV6-3	ASSYAFSGEQY
TRBJ1-2	TRBV2	ASSGGQGSYGYT
TRBJ1-5	TRBV19	ASTLLGDQPQH
TRBJ2-1	TRBV7-9	ASSRIRGSPGNEQF
TRBJ1-5	TRBV6-6	ASSYETNRNQPQH
TRBJ1-2	TRBV30	AWTLRESYGYT
TRBJ2-7	TRBV15	ATSRPAGTYEQY
TRBJ1-2	TRBV4-2	ASSQEDRGPNGYT
TRBJ1-5	TRBV6-2/TRBV6-3	ASSRQGASNQPQH
TRBJ2-1	TRBV5-1	ASSIASGIIRGEQF
TRBJ2-2	TRBV3-1/TRBV3-2	ASSQVRLVRTGELF